Following are 32 T cell receptor beta chains from one sample sequenced in a study of blood T cell repertoires in COVID-19. Method: immunoSEQ multiplex PCR; TCRdb's copy keeps in-frame clones and lacks some. The repertoire holds 200,000 to 250,000 clones, about 90% seen once, with 1.5% in the top ten. The sample comprised peripheral blood. The receptor source for this set is a young man with active or convalescent COVID-19.

The chain combines TRBV6-2 or TRBV6-3 with TRBJ2-7; 8 bases line up with TRBD2. J gave up 2 bases and V 0 bases, and 12 bases lay outside the gene matches. Germline V CDR1 and CDR2: MNHEY, SVGEGT. The CDR3 loop spans 18 amino acids. CDR3 amino acids: CASSYSEYQAGAPYEQYF. The DNA for the CDR3 is TGTGCCAGCAGTTACTCTGAATATCAAGCGGGAGCCCCCTACGAGCAGTACTTC.

This clone was seen a few times. The chain uses TRBV6-1 and TRBJ2-7, with D possibly TRBD2 on 6 matching bases. Germline CDR1 is MNHNS and CDR2 is SASEGT. Trimming removed 1 base at V and 4 bases at J, with 8 bases between. This CDR3 region has 13 residues. As DNA, the CDR3 is TGTGCCAGCAGTGAAGTTGGGGGGTACGAGCAGTACTTC. As protein: CASSEVGGYEQYF.

This chain joins TRBV4-3 and TRBJ2-3; 9 bases line up with TRBD1. Germline loops: CDR1 LGHNA, CDR2 YSLEER. With V trimmed by 0 bases and J by 0 bases, 4 bases remained unmatched. The CDR3 spans 17 residues. This CDR3 is CASSQDGTGYSTDTQYF. CDR3 in DNA: TGCGCCAGCAGCCAAGACGGGACAGGGTACAGCACAGATACGCAGTATTTT.

This chain uses TRBV19 with TRBJ1-1; D possibly corresponds to TRBD1 (5 bases). Germline assignment: CDR1 LNHDA and CDR2 SQIVND (reference sequence). V dropped 8 bases and J dropped 1 base, with 11 bases sitting between them. CDR3 length: 13 residues. The CDR3 protein is CASLIQGNTEAFF. As DNA, the CDR3 is TGTGCCAGTCTGATCCAGGGGAACACTGAAGCTTTCTTT.

This sequence joins TRBV6-7 and TRBJ1-4; D is perhaps TRBD1 (5 bases). TRBV6-7 belongs to the ORF category, with a function that is uncertain. V was trimmed by 8 bases and J by 3 bases, leaving 25 bases between them. The CDR3 length is 18 residues. The CDR3 DNA is TGTGCCAGCCGCTTGAGGGCGGGGACCGGAGTGGCTAATGAAAAACTGTTTTTT. This gives the protein CASRLRAGTGVANEKLFF.

V gene TRBV10-3 combines with J gene TRBJ2-5, with TRBD2 identical over 11 bases. V lost 4 bases and J lost 5; bases outside the gene matches: 6. The CDR3 has 15 amino acids. From germline, CDR1 is ENHRY and CDR2 SYGVKD. DNA for the CDR3: TGTGCCATCAGTGTGGGGACTAGCGGAGGGGAGACCCAGTACTTC. This sequence encodes CAISVGTSGGETQYF.

The chain links TRBV10-3 to TRBJ1-2; D might be TRBD1 (6 bases). Germline-derived CDR1 and CDR2 are ENHRY and SYGVKD. Trimming cost V 3 bases and J 0 bases, with 11 bases left between them. CDR3 length: 15 residues. CDR3 in amino acids: CAISESGTTNYGYTF. In nucleotides, the CDR3 is TGTGCCATCAGTGAATCCGGGACAACTAACTATGGCTACACCTTC.

The chain has TRBV29-1 and TRBJ1-1; 7 nucleotides align to TRBD1. Trimming at V came to 6 bases and at J to 4 bases, leaving 8 bases not matched to a gene. The germline V gene encodes CDR1 SQVTM and CDR2 ANQGSEA. This CDR3 is 13 amino acids long. The CDR3 DNA sequence: TGCAGCGTCGCCTCAACAGGGGTCACTGAAGCTTTCTTT. Residues: CSVASTGVTEAFF.

The chain links TRBV21-1 to TRBJ2-7; the table's D call, TRBD2, was not checked against the DNA. TRBV21-1 is reported as a pseudogene. The CDR3 runs 15 residues. CDR3 nucleotides: TGTGCAAACTCCTGGAGGGGCAGACTTCGATACGAGCAGTACTTC. Amino acids: CANSWRGRLRYEQYF.

The CDR3 sequence: CASSLYEGQPQHF. For the CDR3, the DNA is TGTGCCAGCAGCTTATATGAGGGTCAGCCCCAGCATTTT. The chain uses TRBV5-5 and TRBJ1-5; no definite D call. Deletions cut 2 bases from V and 6 bases from J, with 9 bases between. The CDR3 sequence is 13 residues long. Germline loops: CDR1 SGHKS, CDR2 YYEKEE (reference sequence).

The chain carries TRBV5-1 and TRBJ2-7; 8 bases match TRBD2. The CDR3 has 13 residues. Unmatched junction bases numbered 9, after V lost 6 bases and J lost 7 bases. Germline V gives CDR1 SGHRS, CDR2 YFSETQ. DNA for the CDR3: TGCGCCAGCACACTAGCGGAGATGGCGGAGCAGTACTTC. Protein sequence: CASTLAEMAEQYF.

The chain is built from TRBV27 and TRBJ2-7; D perhaps matches TRBD2 (6 bases). The V gene's germline CDR1 is MNHEY and CDR2 SMNVEV (reference sequence). The CDR3 is 14 amino acids. V was trimmed by 3 bases and J by 3 bases, leaving 12 bases between them. The CDR3 DNA reads as TGTGCCAGCAGTTTGTCGGGACTGTACTACGAGCAGTACTTC. Translating it yields CASSLSGLYYEQYF.

This chain links TRBV27 with TRBJ2-3; 9 positions match TRBD2. J lost 0 bases, V lost 4 bases, and 11 bases had no gene match. Per germline, CDR1 MNHEY and CDR2 SMNVEV (reference sequence). The CDR3 length is 18 residues. This chain's CDR3 is CASSSLAGWGPSTDTQYF. In DNA, the CDR3 is TGTGCCAGCAGTTCCCTAGCGGGATGGGGGCCTAGCACAGATACGCAGTATTTT.

The chain carries TRBV29-1 and TRBJ2-3, with D perhaps TRBD1 (6 bases). The V end lost 4 bases, the J end lost 0 bases, and 8 bases lay between the germline ends. Germline lookup yields CDR1 SQVTM and CDR2 ANQGSEA. The CDR3 covers 13 residues. CDR3 sequence: CSVGQGSTDTQYF. For the CDR3, the DNA is TGCAGCGTTGGCCAGGGGAGCACAGATACGCAGTATTTT.

The chain combines TRBV19 with TRBJ2-3; the match to TRBD2 covers 10 bases. Germline V gives CDR1 LNHDA, CDR2 SQIVND (reference sequence). V was pared by 7 bases and J by 4 bases, with 8 bases of the junction left unmatched. This CDR3 has 15 residues. The CDR3, as DNA: TGTGCCAGTAAGGCTAGCGGGAGTTACTCAGATACGCAGTATTTT. Residues: CASKASGSYSDTQYF.

The genes are TRBV7-2 and TRBJ2-2, with D hard to call. V lost 5 bases, J lost 5 bases, and 12 bases lay in between. There are 14 residues in the CDR3. From germline, CDR1 is SGHTA and CDR2 FQGNSA. CDR3 coding DNA: TGTGCCAGCAGCAGAATACATAAGACCGGGGAGCTGTTTTTT. It translates to CASSRIHKTGELFF.

The chain has TRBV11-2 and TRBJ2-1; D ambiguous. The V end was cut by 1 base, the J end by 1 base, with 11 bases between. This CDR3 spans 16 amino acids. The V gene's germline CDR1 is SGHAT and CDR2 FQNNGV. DNA of the CDR3: TGTGCCAGCAGCTTAGGATTAGATCCTTCCTACAATGAGCAGTTCTTC. This gives the protein CASSLGLDPSYNEQFF.

This clone was found once. The chain combines TRBV12-3 or TRBV12-4 with TRBJ1-1; 7 nucleotides match TRBD1. CDR3 size: 13 residues. V trimming: 9 bases; J trimming: 2 bases; junction bases outside the gene matches: 6. CDR3 in amino acids: CASAGTANTEAFF. The CDR3 region has the DNA TGTGCCAGTGCCGGGACAGCTAACACTGAAGCTTTCTTT.

J is TRBJ2-7 and V is TRBV6-5, with 9 bases that match TRBD1. This CDR3 has 15 amino acids. Germline V CDR1 and CDR2: MNHEY, SVGAGI. V dropped 5 bases and J dropped 2; count of bases not matched to a gene: 7. The CDR3 region is CASSNPGQGAYEQYF. CDR3 DNA sequence: TGTGCCAGCAGTAACCCGGGACAGGGAGCCTACGAGCAGTACTTC.

The chain couples TRBV5-4 to TRBJ2-3; tentatively, D is TRBD2 (5 bases). Trimming took off 4 bases at V and 5 bases at J, with 20 bases between the two ends. Germline values: CDR1 SGHNT, CDR2 YYREEE (reference sequence). The CDR3 totals 16 residues. CDR3 protein: CASSPQTGFAGDTQYF. In DNA, the CDR3 is TGTGCCAGCAGCCCGCAAACGGGATTCGCGGGAGATACGCAGTATTTT.

The chain has TRBV5-1 and TRBJ1-2; D remains ambiguous. This CDR3 has 15 residues. Germline V gives CDR1 SGHRS, CDR2 YFSETQ. V lost 0 bases, J lost 2 bases, and 11 bases lay in between. Here the CDR3 DNA reads TGCGCCAGCAGCTTGGCGGCAGGTGCCAACTATGGCTACACCTTC. Translated: CASSLAAGANYGYTF.

On this clone: The junction shows a germline mismatch at one end, possibly a read error. Here the CDR3 DNA reads TGTGCCAGCAGACTCCACAGGGCCCAAGGGACCCAGTACTTC. This sequence encodes CASRLHRAQGTQYF. This sequence joins TRBV6-5 and TRBJ2-5; possibly TRBD1 for D (6 bases). Germline V CDR1 and CDR2: MNHEY, SVGAGI. This CDR3 is built from 14 residues.

The chain has TRBV11-2 and TRBJ1-2, with no clear D. Germline V gives CDR1 SGHAT, CDR2 FQNNGV. V shed 7 bases and J shed 5 bases, with 11 bases lying between them. The CDR3 totals 12 residues. The CDR3 DNA reads as TGTGCCAGCACCCCCAACGGGTATGGCTACACCTTC. Its translation is CASTPNGYGYTF.

The rearrangement joins TRBV7-9 to TRBJ2-7; D perhaps matches TRBD1 (5 bases). Trimming took off 2 bases at V and 7 bases at J, with 9 bases between the two ends. The CDR3 covers 12 residues. Looked up from germline, CDR1 is SEHNR and CDR2 is FQNEAQ (reference sequence). CDR3: CASSLTGEEQYF. CDR3 nucleotides: TGTGCCAGCAGCTTAACAGGAGAAGAGCAGTACTTC.

This chain joins TRBV5-4 and TRBJ2-1, with 12 bases lining up with TRBD2. Trimming removed 2 bases from V and 10 bases from J; junction bases left unmatched: 10. The CDR3 runs to 16 residues. From germline, CDR1 is SGHNT and CDR2 YYREEE (reference sequence). The CDR3 protein is CASSFPGLAGLGEQFF. CDR3 in DNA: TGTGCCAGCAGCTTTCCCGGACTAGCGGGACTAGGGGAGCAGTTCTTC.

This chain's CDR3 is CASNPTVMNTEAFF. Written as DNA, the CDR3 is TGTGCCAGTAACCCGACAGTTATGAACACTGAAGCTTTCTTT. V is TRBV19 and J is TRBJ1-1; possibly TRBD1 for D (5 bases). CDR1 LNHDA and CDR2 SQIVND come from the germline V gene (reference sequence). The CDR3 totals 14 residues. V was cut by 7 bases and J by 0 bases, with 12 bases left in between.

The V and J genes are TRBV27 and TRBJ1-2; 8 bases map to TRBD1. The length of the CDR3 is 14 residues. Trimming cost V 6 bases and J 4 bases; bases outside gene matches: 7. CDR1 is MNHEY and CDR2 is SMNVEV in the germline V gene (reference sequence). DNA of the CDR3: TGTGCCAGCAGCCGCACAGGGGGAGGCTATGGCTACACCTTC. Encoded protein: CASSRTGGGYGYTF.

The gene calls are TRBV27 and TRBJ1-2; 7 bases align to TRBD1. V trimming: 4 bases; J trimming: 4 bases; junction bases outside the gene matches: 9. This CDR3 has 15 residues. Germline values: CDR1 MNHEY, CDR2 SMNVEV (reference sequence). CDR3 amino acids: CASSSGQPKPYGYTF. CDR3 coding DNA: TGTGCCAGCAGTTCGGGACAGCCGAAACCCTATGGCTACACCTTC.

The chain couples TRBV2 to TRBJ2-1; 10 nucleotides match TRBD2. The CDR3 contains 15 residues. Germline lookup yields CDR1 SNHLY and CDR2 FYNNEI. The ends lost 4 bases at V and 6 bases at J; junction bases unmatched: 6. The CDR3 protein is CASSVASGSGNEQFF. CDR3 nucleotide sequence: TGTGCCAGCAGTGTTGCTAGCGGGAGTGGCAATGAGCAGTTCTTC. The full variable domain, with the rest looked up from reference TRBV2 and TRBJ2-1, is EPEVTQTPSHQVTQMGQEVILRCVPISNHLYFYWYRQILGQKVEFLVSFYNNEISEKSEIFDDQFSVERPDGSNFTLKIRSTKLEDSAMYFCASSVASGSGNEQFFGPGTRLTVL.

This clone has just one count. V gene TRBV20-1 combines with J gene TRBJ2-1, with 8 bases identical to TRBD2. The CDR3 is made up of 11 amino acids. The V gene end was trimmed by 5 bases and the J gene end by 6 bases; junction bases not matched to a gene: 0. Germline V gene data show CDR1 as DFQATT and CDR2 as SNEGSKA (reference sequence). The CDR3 protein is CSAGLANEQFF. CDR3 coding DNA: TGCAGTGCTGGACTAGCCAATGAGCAGTTCTTC.

The chain is built from TRBV5-6 and TRBJ2-7; 11 bases match TRBD2. The CDR3 length is 18 residues. The germline gives CDR1 SGHDT, CDR2 YYEEEE. Germline trimming cut 3 bases from V and 4 bases from J; bases unmatched to any gene: 15. CDR3 residues: CASSSSGGTSGILYEQYF. Here the CDR3 DNA reads TGTGCCAGCAGCTCCTCGGGGGGGACTAGCGGAATACTATACGAGCAGTACTTC.

This clone was recorded once. The chain is built from TRBV6-5 and TRBJ1-2, with TRBD1 matching 7 bases. CDR3 size: 13 residues. Trimming cost V 5 bases and J 5 bases; bases outside gene matches: 5. CDR1 MNHEY and CDR2 SVGAGI come from the germline V gene. The CDR3 bases are TGTGCCAGCAGTCACGGACAGGTTTATGGCTACACCTTC. Translated: CASSHGQVYGYTF.